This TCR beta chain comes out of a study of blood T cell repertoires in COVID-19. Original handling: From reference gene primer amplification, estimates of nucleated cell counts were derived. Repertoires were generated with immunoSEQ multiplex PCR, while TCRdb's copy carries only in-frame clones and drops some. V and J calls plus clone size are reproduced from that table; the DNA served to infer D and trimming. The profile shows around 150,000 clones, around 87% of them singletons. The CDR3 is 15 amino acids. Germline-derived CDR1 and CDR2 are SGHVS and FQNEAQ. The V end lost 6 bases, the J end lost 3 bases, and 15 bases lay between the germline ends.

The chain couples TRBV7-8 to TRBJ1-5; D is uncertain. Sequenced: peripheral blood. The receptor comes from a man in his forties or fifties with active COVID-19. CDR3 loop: CASSARRGINQPQHF. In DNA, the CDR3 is TGTGCCAGCAGTGCCAGAAGAGGGATCAATCAGCCCCAGCATTTT.